Following are 3 T cell receptor beta chains from one sample sequenced in a study of cytomegalovirus exposure and HLA in healthy donors. Vbeta (60) and Jbeta (13) primers were used in the PCR. The table came from immunoSEQ multiplex PCR; TCRdb's copy has only in-frame clones and leaves some out. Among about 120,000 clones listed, about 80% were seen once. Specimen: PBMCs. The receptors stem from a man between 25 and 39 years old in good health and CMV-seropositive.

J is TRBJ2-5 and V is TRBV10-3; TRBD2 matches at 8 bases. Germline lookup yields CDR1 ENHRY and CDR2 SYGVKD. The CDR3 spans 17 residues. Losses at the gene ends were 4 bases for V and 2 bases for J; bases not matched to a gene: 12. The CDR3 sequence: CAISGPSGSNAQETQYF. The CDR3 coding sequence is TGTGCCATCAGTGGACCTAGCGGGTCGAACGCACAAGAGACCCAGTACTTC.

The chain recombines TRBV29-1 with TRBJ1-2; 7 positions agree with TRBD1. The CDR3 has 13 amino acids. V lost 0 bases to trimming and J lost 6 bases; unmatched junction nucleotides: 4. Looked up from germline, CDR1 is SQVTM and CDR2 is ANQGSEA. CDR3 in amino acids: CSVEEGTVHGYTF. The CDR3, as DNA: TGCAGCGTTGAAGAAGGGACAGTCCATGGCTACACCTTC.

The chain uses TRBV5-4 and TRBJ2-1; 10 bases align to TRBD2. CDR3 length: 16 residues. The V and J ends lost 4 bases and 1 base, in that order; junction bases with no gene match: 5. The germline CDR1 and CDR2 sequences are SGHNT and YYREEE (reference sequence). Here the CDR3 DNA reads TGTGCCAGCAGCCCACAGACTAGCGGGTCCTACAATGAGCAGTTCTTC. Translating gives CASSPQTSGSYNEQFF.